This T cell receptor beta chain was recorded in a study of blood T cell repertoires in COVID-19. At the level of the study: Italy, Spain and the United States were the sources of the convalescent and acute COVID-19 samples. Sample material is recorded as cDNA or gDNA derived from T cells, B-cell-depleted T cells, or PBMCs.

Per germline, CDR1 MRHNA and CDR2 SNTAGT. The CDR3 is 13 amino acids. V was clipped by 6 bases and J by 3 bases, with 6 bases between them. Generated by immunoSEQ multiplex PCR, the TCRdb table keeps only in-frame clones and is missing some. Of about 200,000 clones listed, 65% to 85% are singletons. The sequence was collected from a woman of 80 years or more with acute or convalescent COVID-19. Sequences were obtained from peripheral blood. The V and J genes are TRBV6-4 and TRBJ2-6; D not certain. This CDR3 reads CASSQDGANVLTF. The CDR3 nucleotides read TGTGCCAGCAGCCAGGATGGGGCCAACGTCCTGACTTTC.